This T cell receptor beta chain was observed in a study of T cell changes during pregnancy in multiple sclerosis. V was pared by 4 bases and J by 5 bases, with 5 bases of the junction left unmatched. Germline V gives CDR1 LGHNA, CDR2 YSLEER. This CDR3 has 14 amino acids. Sequencing used immunoSEQ multiplex PCR; TCRdb keeps in-frame clones, though not all of them. The sample lists under 95,000 clones; roughly 92% were seen once. J is TRBJ2-5 and V is TRBV4-3, with 9 bases matching TRBD1. Specimen: peripheral blood, collected in the second trimester of pregnancy. This clonotype was obtained from a female donor with multiple sclerosis, enrolled in a pregnancy study. CDR3 residues: CASSPGTGWETQYF. The CDR3 DNA reads TGCGCCAGCAGCCCAGGGACAGGGTGGGAGACCCAGTACTTC.